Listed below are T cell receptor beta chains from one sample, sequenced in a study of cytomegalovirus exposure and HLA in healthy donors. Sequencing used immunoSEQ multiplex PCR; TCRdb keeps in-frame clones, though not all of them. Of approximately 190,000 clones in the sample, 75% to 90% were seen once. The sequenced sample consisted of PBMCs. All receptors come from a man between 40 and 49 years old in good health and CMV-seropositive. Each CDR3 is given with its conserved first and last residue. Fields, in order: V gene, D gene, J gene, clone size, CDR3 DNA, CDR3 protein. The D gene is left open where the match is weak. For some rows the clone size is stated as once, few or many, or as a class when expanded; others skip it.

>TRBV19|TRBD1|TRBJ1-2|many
TGTGCCAGTAGTAATAGCAGGGACAGGGCCTTCCCTTTGAGTGGCTACACCTTC
CASSNSRDRAFPLSGYTF
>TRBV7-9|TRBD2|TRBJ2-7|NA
TGTGCCAGCAGCTCGACTAGCGGGGGACTCAAGGACTACGAGCAGTACTTC
CASSSTSGGLKDYEQYF
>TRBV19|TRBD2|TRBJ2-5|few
TGTGCCAGTAGCCCTCTAGCGGGGGGTGCAGAGACCCAGTACTTC
CASSPLAGGAETQYF
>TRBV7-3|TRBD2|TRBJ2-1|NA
TGTGCCAGCAGCTCCAACGCTTTCGGCGGGGGGCAAAGGAATGAGCAGTTCTTC
CASSSNAFGGGQRNEQFF
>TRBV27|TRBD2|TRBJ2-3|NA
TGTGCCAGCAGTTTATGGTCCGGGGGGGCTGATACGCAGTATTTT
CASSLWSGGADTQYF
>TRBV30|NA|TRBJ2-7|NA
TGTGCCTGGGGACCGGAGGCAGAGCAGTACTTC
CAWGPEAEQYF
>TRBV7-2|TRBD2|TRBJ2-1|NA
TGTGCCAGCAGCTCGTTAGCGGGGCCAGGGGATGAGCAGTTCTTC
CASSSLAGPGDEQFF
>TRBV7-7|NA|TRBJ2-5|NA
TGTGCTAGCAGCCCTGGACAGACTGGGGAGCAGTACTTC
CASSPGQTGEQYF
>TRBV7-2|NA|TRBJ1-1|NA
TGTGCCAGCAGCTTGGGGCAGGGGAGGGACACTGAAGCTTTCTTT
CASSLGQGRDTEAFF
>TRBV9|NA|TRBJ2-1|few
TGTGCCAGCAGCGTAGCTGCGACGGGGGGCTATGAGCAGTTCTTC
CASSVAATGGYEQFF
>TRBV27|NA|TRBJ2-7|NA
TGTGCCAGCAGTTCCCCCCGAGAAGGGGTGTACGAGCAGTACTTC
CASSSPREGVYEQYF
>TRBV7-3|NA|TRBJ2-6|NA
TGTGCCAGCAGCTTAATCCACTCTGGGGCCAACGTCCTGACTTTC
CASSLIHSGANVLTF
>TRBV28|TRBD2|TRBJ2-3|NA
TGTGCCAGCGTTACTAGCGGGGGCCACACAGATACGCAGTATTTT
CASVTSGGHTDTQYF
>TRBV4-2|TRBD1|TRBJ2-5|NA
TGTGCCAGCAGCCGCTCGGGGACAGGGGGCTTGGAGACCCAGTACTTC
CASSRSGTGGLETQYF
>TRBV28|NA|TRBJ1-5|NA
TGTGCCAGCAGTTTTCGGGTTCGCGACCAGCCCCAGCATTTT
CASSFRVRDQPQHF
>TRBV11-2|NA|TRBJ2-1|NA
TGTGCCAGCAGCTTAGAAAAAATGAGCAATGAGCAGTTCTTC
CASSLEKMSNEQFF
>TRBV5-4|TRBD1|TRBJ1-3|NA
TGTGCCAGCAGCTTGAACACAGGGGTTGCTGGAAACACCATATATTTT
CASSLNTGVAGNTIYF
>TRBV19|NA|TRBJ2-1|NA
TGTGCCAGTAGCAGGGTGGTATTGAATGAGCAGTTCTTC
CASSRVVLNEQFF
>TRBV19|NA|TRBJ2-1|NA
TGTGCCAGTCATCGAGGGGCAGGGGCGTCCTACAATGAGCAGTTCTTC
CASHRGAGASYNEQFF
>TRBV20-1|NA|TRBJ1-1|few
TGCAGTGCTCGAACAGGGTCCGAAGCTTTCTTT
CSARTGSEAFF
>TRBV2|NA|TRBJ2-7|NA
TGTGCCAGCAGTGAGGGACTTGCTATCCTCTTC
CASSEGLAILF
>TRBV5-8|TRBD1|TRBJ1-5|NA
TGTGCCAGCACTTTGACAGGGAAGAGCAATCAGCCCCAGCATTTT
CASTLTGKSNQPQHF
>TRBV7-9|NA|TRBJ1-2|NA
TGTTCCAGCAGCTTAGCTGCAGACAAAGGCTATGGCTACACCTTC
CSSSLAADKGYGYTF
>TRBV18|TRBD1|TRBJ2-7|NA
TGTGCCAGCTCACCCTACGCCGGGACAGGGGACCACGAGCAGTACTTC
CASSPYAGTGDHEQYF
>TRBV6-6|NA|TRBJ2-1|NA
TGTGCCAGCGGGGGCCTTTACAATGAGCAGTTCTTC
CASGGLYNEQFF
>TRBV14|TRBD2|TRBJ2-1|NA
TGTGCCAGCAGCCAACCAAATAGGACTAGCGGGGGCGTCAGGTATGAGCAGTTCTTC
CASSQPNRTSGGVRYEQFF
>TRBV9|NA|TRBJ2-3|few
TGTGCCAGCAGGCCAGCGACTAGCACAGATACGCAGTATTTT
CASRPATSTDTQYF
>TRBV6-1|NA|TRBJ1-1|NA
TGTGCCAGCAGTGCGGGATCAGGGGTCACGAACACTGAAGCTTTCTTT
CASSAGSGVTNTEAFF
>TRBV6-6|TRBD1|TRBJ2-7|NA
TGTGCCAGCAGTCCCCAGGGGGACAAATACTCCTACGAGCAGTACTTC
CASSPQGDKYSYEQYF
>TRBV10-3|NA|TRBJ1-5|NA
TGTGCCATCAGTGAGTCGGAGAGGAATCAGCCCCAGCATTTT
CAISESERNQPQHF
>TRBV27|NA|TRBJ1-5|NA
TGTGCCAGCAGGCCTCGAGGCAATCAGCCCCAGCATTTT
CASRPRGNQPQHF
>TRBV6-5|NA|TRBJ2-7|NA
TGTGCCAGCAGCCGCCCTAGAAGGGAGCAGTACTTC
CASSRPRREQYF
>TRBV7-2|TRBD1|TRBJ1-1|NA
TGTGCCAGCAGCTTCCCGAGGCAGGCCAGGGGGGCTGAAGCTTTCTTT
CASSFPRQARGAEAFF
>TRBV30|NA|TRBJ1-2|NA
TGTGCCTGGAGTTTACAGGGAGTGGTCTATGGCTACACCTTC
CAWSLQGVVYGYTF
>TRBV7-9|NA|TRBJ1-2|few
TGTGCCAGCAGCTTAGAGGGAGGCTATGGCTACACCTTC
CASSLEGGYGYTF
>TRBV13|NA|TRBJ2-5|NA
TGTGCCAGCAGCTTCCTCAGACAAGAGACCCAGTACTTC
CASSFLRQETQYF
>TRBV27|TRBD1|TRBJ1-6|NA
TGTGCCAGCAGTTTCGGGACAGGGGGCATTTCACCCCTCCACTTT
CASSFGTGGISPLHF
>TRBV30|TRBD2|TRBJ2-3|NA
TGTGCCTGGAGTGCCCTCGGGACTATGAGCACAGATACGCAGTATTTT
CAWSALGTMSTDTQYF
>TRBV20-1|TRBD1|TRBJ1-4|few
TGCAGTGCTAGGGACAGGTGGGAACTGTTTTTT
CSARDRWELFF